The clone carrying this TCR beta chain came up many times. TCRdb reanalyzed the PCR reads with MiXCR. The repertoire holds about 40,000 clones, with approximately 20% as singletons. The sample is drawn from a study of metastatic and nonmetastatic thyroid tumors. Study-level information: Repertoires from blood and tumor or nodule tissue of malignant and benign thyroid patients were compared.

Germline V CDR1 and CDR2: SGDLS, YYNGEE. V shed 0 bases and J shed 6 bases, with 20 bases lying between them. This CDR3 is built from 17 residues. Before thyroid surgery, none of the patients had received any treatment. This rearrangement joins TRBV9 to TRBJ2-3; D might be TRBD2 (6 bases). Source material: tumor tissue. The receptor was isolated from a female donor with papillary thyroid cancer or a benign thyroid nodule (not recorded which). Some clones in this sample may be carry-over from other donors' samples. CDR3 nucleotides: TGTGCCAGCAGCGTAGGTGGAGGGGCGGCCGTCGTCGATACGCAGTATTTT. Residues: CASSVGGGAAVVDTQYF.